The 30 T cell receptor beta chains below all came from one sample that was sequenced in a study of T cells in Graves' hyperthyroidism and ophthalmopathy. Amplified TCR beta CDR3 regions came from RNA transcripts. TCR CDR3 regions were first amplified by RT-PCR with HTBI primers. MiXCR, applied by TCRdb to the multiplex PCR reads, yields one record per CDR3 protein. The repertoire holds over 350,000 distinct CDR3 sequences, with less than 20% as singletons. Sequencing was performed on blood. All receptors come from a man between 18 and 35 years old with Graves' ophthalmopathy.

In this sample, this clonotype turned up many times. The rearrangement uses TRBV18 and TRBJ2-7; tentative D call: TRBD2 (6 bases). V lost 8 bases and J lost 3, with 17 bases in between. CDR3 length: 14 amino acids. Germline assignment: CDR1 KGHSH and CDR2 LQKENI. CDR3 loop: CASTTGGADYEQYF. The CDR3 DNA follows: TGTGCCAGCACAACCGGCGGGGCAGACTACGAGCAGTACTTC. Drawing the rest from reference TRBV18 and TRBJ2-7, the complete variable domain is NAGVMQNPRHLVRRRGQEARLRCSPMKGHSHVYWYRQLPEEGLKFMVYLQKENIIDESGMPKERFSAEFPKEGPSILRIQQVVRGDSAAYFCASTTGGADYEQYFGPGTRLTVT.

This clonotype has only a few counts. The chain uses TRBV6-1 and TRBJ1-2, with unresolved D. Germline V lookup: CDR1 MNHNS, CDR2 SASEGT. V lost 6 bases to trimming and J lost 5 bases, with 16 bases between them. The CDR3 totals 14 residues. CDR3 in DNA: TGTGCCAGCAGCCCCTGGGCGGACCCTTATGGCTACACCTTC. Translation gives CASSPWADPYGYTF.

This clonotype was detected many times. J is TRBJ2-7 and V is TRBV6-2 or TRBV6-3; D may be TRBD1 (6 bases). Looked up from germline, CDR1 is MNHEY and CDR2 is SVGEGT. The CDR3 is 12 residues long. Between the trimmed V and J ends, which lost 6 bases and 2 bases, there was a span of 8 bases. CDR3 residues: CASRDRPYEQYF. In nucleotides, the CDR3 is TGTGCCAGCAGGGACAGACCCTACGAGCAGTACTTC.

This clonotype occurred many times. The chain's CDR3 is CAIRGARANTGELFF. Written as DNA, the CDR3 is TGTGCCATCAGGGGGGCCCGCGCGAACACCGGGGAGCTGTTTTTT. The chain combines TRBV10-3 with TRBJ2-2; the D gene is possibly TRBD1 (6 bases). The V end lost 6 bases, the J end lost 0 bases, and 11 bases lay between the germline ends. Germline CDR1 is ENHRY and CDR2 is SYGVKD. This CDR3 region has 15 residues.

V and J are TRBV6-1 and TRBJ2-5; D uncertain. CDR3 size: 13 residues. Germline V lookup: CDR1 MNHNS, CDR2 SASEGT. Trimming took 5 bases from V and 3 from J, leaving 10 bases between them. This CDR3 reads CASSTTQKETQYF. CDR3 DNA: TGTGCCAGCAGTACCACCCAGAAAGAGACCCAGTACTTC.

This clonotype has at least ten counts. The CDR3 nucleotides read TGTGCCAGCAGCCAATTTTACGGGAACACTGAAGCTTTCTTT. Its protein product is CASSQFYGNTEAFF. The chain uses TRBV16 and TRBJ1-1; D is unclear. V lost 1 base and J 1 base, leaving 7 bases between the germline ends. Germline V lookup: CDR1 KGHSY, CDR2 FQNENV. The CDR3 totals 14 residues.

As to this clonotype: A much bigger clone sits one base away, suggesting this may be a read error. The CDR3 sequence is CASRSTLAMDTEAFF. The CDR3 DNA follows: TGTGCCAGCAGGTCGACCCTAGCCATGGACACTGAAGCTTTCTTT. The rearrangement joins TRBV2 to TRBJ1-1; D uncertain. With 6 bases removed from V and 3 bases from J, the gap between germline ends came to 17 bases. Germline V gene sequence: CDR1 SNHLY, CDR2 FYNNEI. CDR3 length: 15 residues.

This clonotype was counted between two and nine times. The genes are TRBV6-2 or TRBV6-3 and TRBJ1-5, with 8 bases fitting TRBD1. From germline, CDR1 is MNHEY and CDR2 SVGEGT. Trimming at V came to 7 bases and at J to 4 bases, leaving 6 bases not matched to a gene. This CDR3 contains 14 residues. This CDR3 is CASTWTGRNQPQHF. CDR3 DNA: TGTGCCAGCACTTGGACAGGGAGGAATCAGCCCCAGCATTTT.

This clonotype was observed many times. The chain employs TRBV7-2 and TRBJ1-6; no firm D call. CDR3 length: 14 residues. Trimming shortened V by 7 bases and J by 8 bases, and 15 bases separated the two germline ends. CDR1 and CDR2 from the germline V gene are SGHTA and FQGNSA. CDR3 bases: TGTGCCAGCACCCTTGCGACACCTTATTCACCCCTCCACTTT. Protein product: CASTLATPYSPLHF.

The sample holds many counts of this clonotype. The chain combines TRBV3-1 with TRBJ2-5; D gene uncertain. V lost 1 base, J lost 0 bases, and 9 bases lay in between. This CDR3 is built from 15 residues. Germline V gene sequence: CDR1 LGHDT, CDR2 YNNKEL (reference sequence). CDR3 loop: CASSQGGGDQETQYF. DNA for the CDR3: TGTGCCAGCAGCCAAGGCGGCGGCGACCAAGAGACCCAGTACTTC.

This clonotype was recorded many times. This sequence joins TRBV27 and TRBJ1-1; TRBD1 is a possible D gene (5 bases). The CDR3 runs to 16 residues. Trimming shortened V by 5 bases and J by 4 bases, and 20 bases separated the two germline ends. Per germline, CDR1 MNHEY and CDR2 SMNVEV (reference sequence). CDR3 DNA: TGTGCCAGCAGTCCCGGGGACGACCAATGGGGCACTGAAGCTTTCTTT. As protein: CASSPGDDQWGTEAFF.

The chain couples TRBV7-9 to TRBJ2-5; D is unclear. The germline V gene encodes CDR1 SEHNR and CDR2 FQNEAQ (reference sequence). There are 16 residues in the CDR3. The ends were cut back, 1 base at V and 2 bases at J, with 14 bases in the middle. Here the CDR3 reads CASSLDRPWIQETQYF. In DNA form, the CDR3 reads TGTGCCAGCAGCTTAGATCGTCCTTGGATTCAAGAGACCCAGTACTTC. Combining the CDR3 with reference TRBV7-9 and TRBJ2-5 gives the whole variable domain DTGVSQNPRHKITKRGQNVTFRCDPISEHNRLYWYRQTLGQGPEFLTYFQNEAQLEKSRLLSDRFSAERPKGSFSTLEIQRTEQGDSAMYLCASSLDRPWIQETQYFGPGTRLLVL.

The V call is TRBV10-3, the J call TRBJ2-2, with 8 bases aligning to TRBD2. CDR3 length: 16 amino acids. From germline, CDR1 is ENHRY and CDR2 SYGVKD. J was trimmed by 4 bases and V by 3 bases; bases with no gene match: 7. CDR3 coding DNA: TGTGCCATCAGTGATCTGAACGGGAGGGGCACCGGGGAGCTGTTTTTT. Encoded protein: CAISDLNGRGTGELFF.

This clonotype was seen ten or more times. The J gene is TRBJ1-1, the V gene TRBV3-1; no definite D call. V dropped 0 bases and J dropped 10 bases, with 12 bases sitting between them. The CDR3 extends over 13 amino acids. From germline, CDR1 is LGHDT and CDR2 YNNKEL (reference sequence). The CDR3 nucleotides are TGTGCCAGCAGCCAAGATATCGGAAGCTTAGCTTTCTTT. It is translated as CASSQDIGSLAFF.

The V and J genes are TRBV19 and TRBJ1-4; a possible D gene is TRBD1 (6 bases). Germline V gene data show CDR1 as LNHDA and CDR2 as SQIVND (reference sequence). This CDR3 has 15 amino acids. V lost 7 bases to trimming and J lost 5 bases, with 17 bases between them. DNA for the CDR3: TGTGCCAGTACCTCCCGCGGCAGGGGAAATGAAAAACTGTTTTTT. Protein product: CASTSRGRGNEKLFF.

Worth noting for this clonotype: A junction boundary mismatches the germline segment, possibly from a read error. CDR3 sequence: CANSLWGGGYEQYF. The DNA for the CDR3 is TGTGCCAACAGTTTATGGGGGGGGGGCTACGAGCAGTACTTC. The rearrangement uses TRBV27 and TRBJ2-7; 7 nucleotides match TRBD2. CDR3 length equals 14 residues. Germline assignment: CDR1 MNHEY and CDR2 SMNVEV (reference sequence).

This clonotype was recorded at least ten times. V is TRBV12-3 or TRBV12-4 and J is TRBJ2-5, with 7 bases aligning to TRBD1. The V gene end was trimmed by 6 bases and the J gene end by 3 bases; junction bases not matched to a gene: 10. The CDR3 contains 15 residues. As DNA, the CDR3 is TGTGCCAGCAGCCCTACCTCCGGGACAGAAGAGACCCAGTACTTC. Amino acids: CASSPTSGTEETQYF.

This clonotype has only a few counts. The chain joins TRBV14 to TRBJ1-1, with D uncertain. The CDR3 loop spans 15 amino acids. V was trimmed by 1 base and J by 0 bases, leaving 9 bases between them. From germline, CDR1 is SGHDN and CDR2 FVKESK. CDR3 DNA: TGTGCCAGCAGCCAAGGTTCAGGTTTGAACACTGAAGCTTTCTTT. This encodes CASSQGSGLNTEAFF.

J is TRBJ1-4 and V is TRBV12-3 or TRBV12-4; D ambiguous. The CDR3 covers 16 residues. The V gene lost 7 bases and the J gene lost 8 bases, with 23 bases spanning the gap. The CDR3 sequence is CASNAGGNVIGEKLFF. CDR3 nucleotide sequence: TGTGCCAGCAATGCCGGAGGAAATGTTATCGGCGAAAAACTGTTTTTT.

This clonotype occurred many times. The chain uses TRBV7-9 and TRBJ1-5; the D gene is possibly TRBD1 (6 bases). The CDR3 extends over 15 amino acids. The germline V and J ends were trimmed by 5 bases and 4 bases, with 15 bases remaining between them. Germline CDR1 reads SEHNR; CDR2 reads FQNEAQ (reference sequence). CDR3 protein: CASSSDTGWNQPQHF. The CDR3 region has the DNA TGTGCCAGCAGCAGTGATACAGGGTGGAATCAGCCCCAGCATTTT.

This chain uses TRBV5-1 with TRBJ2-1; 7 nucleotides align to TRBD1. The CDR3 has 15 amino acids. Germline V gene data show CDR1 as SGHRS and CDR2 as YFSETQ. V lost 2 bases to trimming and J lost 3 bases; unmatched junction nucleotides: 5. DNA for the CDR3: TGCGCCAGCAGCTTTGACAGGGTAATCTACAATGAGCAGTTCTTC. As protein: CASSFDRVIYNEQFF.

In this sample, this clonotype turned up many times. The chain has TRBV2 and TRBJ1-5; D may be TRBD1 (5 bases). Germline CDR1 and CDR2: SNHLY and FYNNEI. V was trimmed by 3 bases and J by 3 bases, leaving 12 bases between them. The CDR3 is 15 amino acids. The CDR3 sequence is CASSETRENNQPQHF. As DNA, the CDR3 is TGTGCCAGCAGTGAGACCAGGGAAAACAATCAGCCCCAGCATTTT.

This clonotype was counted only a few times. The chain combines TRBV12-3 or TRBV12-4 with TRBJ2-7; 10 bases align to TRBD2. This CDR3 comprises 14 residues. V gave up 6 bases and J gave up 7 bases; unmatched junction bases: 9. The CDR3 here is CASRILAGESEQYF. CDR3 coding DNA: TGTGCCAGCAGGATTCTAGCGGGGGAGAGTGAGCAGTACTTC.

The rearrangement links TRBV10-3 to TRBJ2-1, with D perhaps TRBD2 (6 bases). From germline, CDR1 is ENHRY and CDR2 SYGVKD. The CDR3 runs to 12 residues. The V end lost 8 bases, the J end lost 8 bases, and 13 bases lay between the germline ends. The DNA of the CDR3 is TGTGCCATCTCACCATGGGGGGATGAGCAGTTCTTC. It is translated as CAISPWGDEQFF.

The V and J genes are TRBV7-3 and TRBJ2-1, with 16 bases fitting TRBD2. After removal of 5 bases from V and 2 bases from J, the junction contained 9 bases not matched to a gene. Germline V gene lookup returns CDR1 SGHTA and CDR2 FQGTGA. The CDR3 covers 19 residues. The CDR3, as DNA: TGTGCCAGCAGCGAAACCGGGACTAGCGGGGGGGAAACCTACAATGAGCAGTTCTTC. Its translation is CASSETGTSGGETYNEQFF.

The rearrangement uses TRBV7-8 and TRBJ2-5, with D possibly matching TRBD1 (5 bases). CDR1 SGHVS and CDR2 FQNEAQ come from the germline V gene. V gave up 7 bases and J gave up 5 bases, with 20 bases separating them. This CDR3 comprises 15 residues. The CDR3: CASINHGAGKETQYF. CDR3 DNA sequence: TGTGCCAGCATCAATCATGGGGCAGGGAAGGAGACCCAGTACTTC.

This clonotype occurred many times. The rearrangement uses TRBV3-1 and TRBJ2-1, with 10 bases that match TRBD2. The length of the CDR3 is 17 residues. From germline, CDR1 is LGHDT and CDR2 YNNKEL (reference sequence). With V trimmed by 1 base and J by 0 bases, 3 bases remained unmatched. The CDR3 sequence is CASSQGLAGSSYNEQFF. The CDR3 DNA follows: TGTGCCAGCAGCCAAGGACTAGCGGGCAGCTCCTACAATGAGCAGTTCTTC.

The rearrangement uses TRBV19 and TRBJ1-6; no definite D call. CDR1 and CDR2 from the germline V gene are LNHDA and SQIVND (reference sequence). The V end was cut by 2 bases, the J end by 8 bases, with 7 bases between. This CDR3 has 13 amino acids. CDR3 nucleotide sequence: TGTGCCAGTAGTATACTGGTGGATTCACCCCTCCACTTT. Protein product: CASSILVDSPLHF.

Concerning this clonotype itself: A much larger clone lies a single base off, so this may be a read error. The chain carries TRBV12-3 or TRBV12-4 and TRBJ2-3; D unclear. V lost 8 bases to trimming and J lost 0 bases, with 15 bases between them. This CDR3 spans 15 amino acids. The CDR3 region is CASGDNHPSTDTQYF. CDR3 nucleotides: TGTGCCAGCGGTGACAACCATCCTAGCACAGATACGCAGTATTTT.

This sequence joins TRBV24-1 and TRBJ2-5, with D perhaps given as TRBD1 or TRBD2 (5 bases each). The CDR3 has 13 amino acids. Germline values: CDR1 KGHDR, CDR2 SFDVKD. V was trimmed by 6 bases and J by 2 bases, leaving 9 bases between them. As DNA, the CDR3 is TGTGCCACCAGTACAGGAGGTCAAGAGACCCAGTACTTC. This sequence encodes CATSTGGQETQYF.